This is a list of T cell receptor beta chains from one sample in a study of T cell changes during pregnancy in multiple sclerosis. Clones were read by immunoSEQ multiplex PCR, and TCRdb kept only the in-frame ones, dropping some. The sample yields about 87,000 clones, just over 90% seen once. The source material was peripheral blood, sampled in the third trimester of pregnancy. The receptor set was obtained from a female donor in good health, enrolled as a control in a pregnancy study. Each CDR3 is given with its conserved first and last residue. A D gene is named only where the DNA matches it firmly. The size field is filled for only some rows; it gives once, few, many or a size class.

J	size	D	V	DNA	CDR3
TRBJ1-4	.	TRBD1	TRBV2	TGTGCCAGCAGTTCGCGGACAGGAGTTGAGGAAAAACTGTTTTTT	CASSSRTGVEEKLFF
TRBJ2-2	.	TRBD2	TRBV19	TGTGCCAGTGGACCGACTAGCGGGAGGGCCATCGTCGGGGAGCTGTTTTTT	CASGPTSGRAIVGELFF
TRBJ2-1	.	TRBD2	TRBV19	TGTGCCAGTAGCAATAGACTAGCGGTATACAATGAGCAGTTCTTC	CASSNRLAVYNEQFF
TRBJ2-7	.	TRBD1	TRBV25-1	TGTGCCAGCAGTCGGGACAGGGGTAGGTACGAGCAGTACTTC	CASSRDRGRYEQYF
TRBJ1-2	.	TRBD1	TRBV6-5	TGTGCCAGCAGTTCCCGAGGACAGGGGCTATACTATGGCTACACCTTC	CASSSRGQGLYYGYTF
TRBJ2-3	.	.	TRBV5-4	TGTGCCAGCAGCCTCGACAGGAATACGCAGTATTTT	CASSLDRNTQYF
TRBJ1-1	.	.	TRBV19	TGTGCCAGTACCGACGAGGGTATCACTGAAGCTTTCTTT	CASTDEGITEAFF
TRBJ2-1	.	.	TRBV7-8	TGTGCCAGCAGCTTTGCGGAAAGCTCCTACAATGAGCAGTTCTTC	CASSFAESSYNEQFF
TRBJ1-1	.	TRBD1	TRBV18	TGTGCCAGCTCATCTGACAGGGGGGCTGAAGCTTTCTTT	CASSSDRGAEAFF
TRBJ2-1	.	.	TRBV7-2	TGTGCCAGCAGCTTAGCCGGAGGCCCTTCCTACAATGAGCAGTTCTTC	CASSLAGGPSYNEQFF
TRBJ1-2	.	TRBD1	TRBV15	TGTGCCACCAACGAAGACAGGGGGCTTGGCTACACCTTC	CATNEDRGLGYTF
TRBJ2-3	once	TRBD2	TRBV7-6	TGTGCCAGCAGCTTACGAACTAGCGGGATTAGAGATACGCAGTATTTT	CASSLRTSGIRDTQYF
TRBJ1-5	.	TRBD1	TRBV6-1	TGTGCCAGCAGTGTAGGACAGGGGAACAATCAGCCCCAGCATTTT	CASSVGQGNNQPQHF